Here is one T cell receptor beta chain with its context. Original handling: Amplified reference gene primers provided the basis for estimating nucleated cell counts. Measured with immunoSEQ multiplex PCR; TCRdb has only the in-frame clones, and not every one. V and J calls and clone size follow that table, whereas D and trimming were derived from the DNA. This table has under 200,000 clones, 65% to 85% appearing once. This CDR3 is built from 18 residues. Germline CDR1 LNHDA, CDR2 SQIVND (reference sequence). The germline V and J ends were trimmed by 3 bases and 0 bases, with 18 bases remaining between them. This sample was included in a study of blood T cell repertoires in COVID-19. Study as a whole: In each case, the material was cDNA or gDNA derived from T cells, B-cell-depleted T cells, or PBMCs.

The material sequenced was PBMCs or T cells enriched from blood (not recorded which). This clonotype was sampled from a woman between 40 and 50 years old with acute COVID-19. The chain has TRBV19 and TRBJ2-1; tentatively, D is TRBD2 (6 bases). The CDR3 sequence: CASSIGTLAESSYNEQFF. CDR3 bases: TGTGCCAGTAGTATTGGAACTTTAGCGGAGAGCTCCTACAATGAGCAGTTCTTC.